This T cell receptor beta chain was sequenced for a study of blood T cell repertoires in COVID-19 (dated by TCRdb to about 2020). Background for the entire study: Collaborator samples came from the United States, Italy and Spain and covered acute and convalescent phases of COVID-19. Sample metadata almost always included a de-identified subject ID, COVID-19 status, age in years and sex. Subjects who had been exposed to COVID-19, were actively infected with it, or had recovered from it provided the deeply sampled blood TCRbeta repertoires that made up the dataset. The repertoires were released in a freely available public database intended as a resource for research on the immune response to SARS-CoV-2. The material from the prospective study consisted of cDNA or gDNA derived from T cells, B-cell-depleted T cells, or PBMCs. Where available, HLA class I and class II types were obtained from metadata supplied by the sample provider rather than from assay-based typing. Samples were obtained from the ongoing ImmuneRACE study (first 160 participants) and from approximately 1,200 subjects provided by 6 global collaborators.

TCRbeta CDR3 regions were amplified from genomic DNA using the immunoSEQ Assay, a bias-controlled multiplex PCR. Turning to the authors' computational methods: The number of nucleated cells in each sample was estimated by amplification of reference gene primers within the assay. Sequence reads were collapsed and filtered to measure the absolute abundance of every unique TCRbeta CDR3 rearrangement. For each sample, productive Simpson clonality was calculated as the square root of Simpson's diversity index across productive rearrangements. TCRdb stores this immuneACCESS table with in-frame sequences only. Part of the clones is absent; in the studies checked, under half of the shortfall reflects unresolved V genes, and no reason is known for the rest. The V and J calls and the clone size are those of that table, but D and trimming were determined from the DNA. Here the sample has about 300,000 clones; around 90% occur a single time. Of the sample, under 8% falls within the top ten clones.

General conclusions and limits of the study: Clinical and demographic metadata were provided uncurated, with the amount varying by source and participant.

Note on this clone: What antigen it recognizes has not been identified. Per-base qualities were not stored, and no clone one base away is much larger.

According to the germline V gene, CDR1 reads MGHRA and CDR2 reads YSYEKL. The V end loses 0 bases and the J end loses 2 bases, and a stretch of 14 bases separates them. The CDR3 measures 16 amino acids from cysteine to phenylalanine. Here the CDR3 DNA is all that survives: 48 bases in frame from base 1. Another Seattle source contributed samples from volunteer blood donors who had recovered from COVID-19. The collaborating institutions used their own protocols to collect whole blood in K2EDTA tubes. For TCRbeta analysis, collaborator samples were shipped as frozen whole blood, as isolated PBMCs, or as DNA extracted from either sample type.

The sequencing input was peripheral blood. The rearranged segments are TRBV4-1 and TRBJ2-7, with TRBD1 perhaps the D gene, on 6 matching bases. This clonotype was obtained from a man younger than 35 who had recovered from COVID-19. The CDR3 sequence is CASSQESPGQPYEQYF. The base sequence is TGCGCCAGCAGCCAAGAGTCCCCAGGACAGCCCTACGAGCAGTACTTC.